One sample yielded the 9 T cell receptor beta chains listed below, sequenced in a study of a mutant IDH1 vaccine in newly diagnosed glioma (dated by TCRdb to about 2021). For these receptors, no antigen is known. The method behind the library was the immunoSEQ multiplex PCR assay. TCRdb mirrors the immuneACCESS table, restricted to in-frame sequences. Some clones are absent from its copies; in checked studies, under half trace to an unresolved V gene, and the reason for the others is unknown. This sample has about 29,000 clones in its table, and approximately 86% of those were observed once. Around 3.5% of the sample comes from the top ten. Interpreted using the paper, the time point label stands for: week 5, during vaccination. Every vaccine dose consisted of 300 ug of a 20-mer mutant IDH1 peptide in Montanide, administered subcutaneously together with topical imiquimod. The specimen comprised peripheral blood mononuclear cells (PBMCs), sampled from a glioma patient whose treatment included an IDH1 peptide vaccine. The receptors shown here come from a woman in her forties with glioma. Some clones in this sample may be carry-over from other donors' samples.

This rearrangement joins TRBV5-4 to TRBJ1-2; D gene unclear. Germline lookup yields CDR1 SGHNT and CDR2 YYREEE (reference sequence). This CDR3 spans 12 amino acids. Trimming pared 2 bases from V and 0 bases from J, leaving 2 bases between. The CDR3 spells CASSFPNYGYTF. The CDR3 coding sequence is TGTGCCAGCAGCTTTCCTAACTATGGCTACACCTTC.

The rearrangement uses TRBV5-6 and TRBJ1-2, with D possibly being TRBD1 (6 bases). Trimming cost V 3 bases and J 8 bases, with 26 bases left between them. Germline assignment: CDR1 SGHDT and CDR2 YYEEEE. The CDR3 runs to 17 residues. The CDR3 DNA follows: TGTGCCAGCAGCTACCCATGGGTGGGGACAAGGGGAGGAGGCTACACCTTC. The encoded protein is CASSYPWVGTRGGGYTF.

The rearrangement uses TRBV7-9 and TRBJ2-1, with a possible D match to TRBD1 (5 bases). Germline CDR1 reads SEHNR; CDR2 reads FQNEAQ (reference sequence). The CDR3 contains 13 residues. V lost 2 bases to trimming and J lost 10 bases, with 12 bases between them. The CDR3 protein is CASSLSRAREQFF. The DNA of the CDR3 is TGTGCCAGCAGCTTATCCAGGGCGCGGGAGCAGTTCTTC.

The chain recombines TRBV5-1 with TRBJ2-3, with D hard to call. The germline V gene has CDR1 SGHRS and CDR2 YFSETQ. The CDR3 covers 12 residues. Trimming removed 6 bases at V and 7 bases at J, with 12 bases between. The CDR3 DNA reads TGCGCCAGCACCCTCAATCCCAATACGCAGTATTTT. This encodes CASTLNPNTQYF.

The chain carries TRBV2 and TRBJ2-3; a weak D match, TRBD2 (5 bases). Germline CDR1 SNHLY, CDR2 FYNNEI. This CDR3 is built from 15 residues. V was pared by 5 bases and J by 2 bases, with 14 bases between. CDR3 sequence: CASSPLEVVTDTQYF. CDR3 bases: TGTGCCAGCAGTCCACTAGAGGTAGTCACAGATACGCAGTATTTT.

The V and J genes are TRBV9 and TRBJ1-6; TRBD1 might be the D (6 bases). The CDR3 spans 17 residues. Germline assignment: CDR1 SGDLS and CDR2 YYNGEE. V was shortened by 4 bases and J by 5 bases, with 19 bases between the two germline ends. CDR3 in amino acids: CASSLRQVQTNNSPLHF. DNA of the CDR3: TGTGCCAGCAGCTTAAGACAGGTCCAGACTAATAATTCACCCCTCCACTTT.

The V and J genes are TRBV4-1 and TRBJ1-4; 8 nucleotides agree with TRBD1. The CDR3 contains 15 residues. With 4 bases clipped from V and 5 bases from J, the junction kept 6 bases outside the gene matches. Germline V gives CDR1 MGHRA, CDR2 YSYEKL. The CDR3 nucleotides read TGCGCCAGCAGCCCCCTGGACAGGGTCAATGAAAAACTGTTTTTT. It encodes CASSPLDRVNEKLFF.

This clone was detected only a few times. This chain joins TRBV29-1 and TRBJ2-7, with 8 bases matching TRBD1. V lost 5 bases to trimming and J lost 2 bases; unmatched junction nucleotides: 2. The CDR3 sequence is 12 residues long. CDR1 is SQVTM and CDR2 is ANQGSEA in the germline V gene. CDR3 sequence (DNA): TGCAGCGTTAGGACAGGGACCTACGAGCAGTACTTC. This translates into CSVRTGTYEQYF.

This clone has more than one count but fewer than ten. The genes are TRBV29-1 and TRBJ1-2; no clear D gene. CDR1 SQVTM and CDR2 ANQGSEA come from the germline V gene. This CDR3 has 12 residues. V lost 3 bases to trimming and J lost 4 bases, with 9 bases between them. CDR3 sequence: CSVDRQTYGYTF. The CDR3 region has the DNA TGCAGCGTTGATCGGCAGACCTATGGCTACACCTTC.